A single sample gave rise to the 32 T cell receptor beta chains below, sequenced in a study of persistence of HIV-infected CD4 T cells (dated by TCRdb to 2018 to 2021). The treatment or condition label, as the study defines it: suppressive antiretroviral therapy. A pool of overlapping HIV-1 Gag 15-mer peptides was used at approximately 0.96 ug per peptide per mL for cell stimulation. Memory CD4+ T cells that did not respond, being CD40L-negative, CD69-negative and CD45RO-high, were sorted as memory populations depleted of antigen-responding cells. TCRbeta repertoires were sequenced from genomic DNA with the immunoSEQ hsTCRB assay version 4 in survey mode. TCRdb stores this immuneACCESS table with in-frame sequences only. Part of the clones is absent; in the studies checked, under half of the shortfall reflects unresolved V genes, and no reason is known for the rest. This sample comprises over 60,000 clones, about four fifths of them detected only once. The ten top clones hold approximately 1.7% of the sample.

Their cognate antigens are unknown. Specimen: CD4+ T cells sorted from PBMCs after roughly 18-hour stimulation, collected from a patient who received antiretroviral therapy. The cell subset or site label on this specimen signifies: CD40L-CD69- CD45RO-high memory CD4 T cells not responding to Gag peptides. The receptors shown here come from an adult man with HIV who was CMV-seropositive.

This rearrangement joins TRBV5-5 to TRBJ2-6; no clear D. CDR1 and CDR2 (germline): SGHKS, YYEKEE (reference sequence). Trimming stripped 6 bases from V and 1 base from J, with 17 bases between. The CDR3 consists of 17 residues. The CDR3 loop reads CASIARNTLSGANVLTF. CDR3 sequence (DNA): TGTGCCAGCATAGCTAGGAACACTTTATCTGGGGCCAACGTCCTGACTTTC.

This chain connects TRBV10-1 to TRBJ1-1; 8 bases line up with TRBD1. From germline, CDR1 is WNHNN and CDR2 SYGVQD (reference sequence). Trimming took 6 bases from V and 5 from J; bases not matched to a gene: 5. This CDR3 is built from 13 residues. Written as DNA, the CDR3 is TGCGCCAGCAGATTGGACAGGGCAACTGAAGCTTTCTTT. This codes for CASRLDRATEAFF.

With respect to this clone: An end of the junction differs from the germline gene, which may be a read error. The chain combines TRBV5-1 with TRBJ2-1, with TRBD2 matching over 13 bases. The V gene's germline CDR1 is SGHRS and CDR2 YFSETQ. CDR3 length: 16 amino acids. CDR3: CASSSGTSGDYDEQFF. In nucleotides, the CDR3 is TGCGCCAGCAGCTCCGGGACTAGCGGGGACTACGATGAGCAGTTCTTC.

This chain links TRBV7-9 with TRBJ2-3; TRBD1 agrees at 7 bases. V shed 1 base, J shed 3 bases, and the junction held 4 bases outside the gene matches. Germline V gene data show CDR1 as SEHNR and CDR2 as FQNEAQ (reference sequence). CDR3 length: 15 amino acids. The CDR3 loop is CASSLEGTATDTQYF. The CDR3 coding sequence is TGTGCCAGCAGCTTAGAGGGGACAGCAACAGATACGCAGTATTTT.

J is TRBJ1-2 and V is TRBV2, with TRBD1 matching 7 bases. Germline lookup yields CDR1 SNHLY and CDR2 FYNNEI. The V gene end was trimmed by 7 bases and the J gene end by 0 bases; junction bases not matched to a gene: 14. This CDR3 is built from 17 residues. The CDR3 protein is CASTKGTVKLANYGYTF. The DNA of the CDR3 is TGTGCCAGCACTAAAGGGACAGTGAAGTTAGCTAACTATGGCTACACCTTC.

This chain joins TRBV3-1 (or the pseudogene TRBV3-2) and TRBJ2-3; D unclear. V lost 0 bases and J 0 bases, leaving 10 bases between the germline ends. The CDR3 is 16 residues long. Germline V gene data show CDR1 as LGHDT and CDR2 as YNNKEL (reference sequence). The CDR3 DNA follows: TGTGCCAGCAGCCAAGATGTACTCTCGAGCACAGATACGCAGTATTTT. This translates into CASSQDVLSSTDTQYF.

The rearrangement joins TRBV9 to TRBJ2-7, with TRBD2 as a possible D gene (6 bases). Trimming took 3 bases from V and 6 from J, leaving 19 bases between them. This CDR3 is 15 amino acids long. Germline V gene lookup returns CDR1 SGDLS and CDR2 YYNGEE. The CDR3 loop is CASSALRDWWSEQYF. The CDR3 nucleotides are TGTGCCAGCAGCGCCCTCCGGGACTGGTGGAGCGAGCAGTACTTC.

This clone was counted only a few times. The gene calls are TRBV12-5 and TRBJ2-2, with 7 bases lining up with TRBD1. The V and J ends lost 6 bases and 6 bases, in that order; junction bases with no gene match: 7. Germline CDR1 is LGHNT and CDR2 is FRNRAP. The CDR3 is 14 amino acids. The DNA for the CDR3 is TGTGCTAGTGGCCGACAGGGCAGCGCCGGGGAGCTGTTTTTT. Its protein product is CASGRQGSAGELFF.

The DNA of the CDR3 is TGTGCCAGCAGCGTAGATGGCAGGTCGAATGAGCAGTTCTTC. This encodes CASSVDGRSNEQFF. The chain has TRBV9 and TRBJ2-1; D remains unclear. With 0 bases removed from V and 7 bases from J, the gap between germline ends came to 11 bases. Germline V CDR1 and CDR2: SGDLS, YYNGEE. CDR3 length: 14 residues.

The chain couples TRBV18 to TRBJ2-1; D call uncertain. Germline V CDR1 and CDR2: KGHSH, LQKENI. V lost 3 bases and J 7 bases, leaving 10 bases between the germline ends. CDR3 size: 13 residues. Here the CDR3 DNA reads TGTGCCAGCTCACCGCCTATAGGTAATGAGCAGTTCTTC. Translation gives CASSPPIGNEQFF. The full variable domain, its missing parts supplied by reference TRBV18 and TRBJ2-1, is NAGVMQNPRHLVRRRGQEARLRCSPMKGHSHVYWYRQLPEEGLKFMVYLQKENIIDESGMPKERFSAEFPKEGPSILRIQQVVRGDSAAYFCASSPPIGNEQFFGPGTRLTVL.

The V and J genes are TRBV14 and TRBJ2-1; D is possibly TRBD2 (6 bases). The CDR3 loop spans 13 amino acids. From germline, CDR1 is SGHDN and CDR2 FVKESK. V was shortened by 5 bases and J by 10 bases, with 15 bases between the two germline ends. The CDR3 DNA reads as TGTGCCAGCAGCGGGTTATCCCGGGGGGAGCAGTTCTTC. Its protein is CASSGLSRGEQFF.

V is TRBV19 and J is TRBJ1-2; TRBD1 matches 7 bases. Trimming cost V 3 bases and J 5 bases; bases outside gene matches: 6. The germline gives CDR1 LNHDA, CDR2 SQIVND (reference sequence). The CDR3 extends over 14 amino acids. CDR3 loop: CASSIVPGQYGYTF. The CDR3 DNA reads TGTGCCAGTAGTATCGTTCCGGGACAGTATGGCTACACCTTC.

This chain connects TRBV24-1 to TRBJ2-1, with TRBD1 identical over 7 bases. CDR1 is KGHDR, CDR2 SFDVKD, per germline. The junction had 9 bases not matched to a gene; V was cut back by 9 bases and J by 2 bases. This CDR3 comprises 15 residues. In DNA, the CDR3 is TGTGCCACCTCTATAACAGGGGTAGCCTACAATGAGCAGTTCTTC. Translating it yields CATSITGVAYNEQFF.

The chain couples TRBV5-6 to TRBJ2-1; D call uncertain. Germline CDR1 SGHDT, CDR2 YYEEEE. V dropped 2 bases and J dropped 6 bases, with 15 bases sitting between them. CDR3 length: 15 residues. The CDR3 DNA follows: TGTGCCAGCAGCTTAACCGGTCGGGCTCTCAATGAGCAGTTCTTC. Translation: CASSLTGRALNEQFF.

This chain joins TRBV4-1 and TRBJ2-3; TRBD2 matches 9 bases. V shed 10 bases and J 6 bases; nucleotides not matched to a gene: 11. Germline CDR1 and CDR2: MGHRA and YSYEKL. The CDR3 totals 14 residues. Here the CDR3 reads CATGGRGGSDTQYF. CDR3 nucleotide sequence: TGCGCCACAGGAGGGCGGGGGGGCTCGGATACGCAGTATTTT.

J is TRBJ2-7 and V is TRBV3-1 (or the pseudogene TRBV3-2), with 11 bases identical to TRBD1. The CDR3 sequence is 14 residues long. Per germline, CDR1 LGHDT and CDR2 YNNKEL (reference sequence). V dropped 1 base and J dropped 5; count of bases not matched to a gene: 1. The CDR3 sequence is CASSQGGQGDEQYF. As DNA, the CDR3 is TGTGCCAGCAGCCAAGGGGGACAGGGGGACGAGCAGTACTTC.

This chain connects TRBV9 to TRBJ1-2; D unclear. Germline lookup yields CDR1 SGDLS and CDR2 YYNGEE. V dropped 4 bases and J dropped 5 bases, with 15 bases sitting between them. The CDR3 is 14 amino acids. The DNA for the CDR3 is TGTGCCAGCAGCCCCCGGACGGCCCAATATGGCTACACCTTC. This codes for CASSPRTAQYGYTF.

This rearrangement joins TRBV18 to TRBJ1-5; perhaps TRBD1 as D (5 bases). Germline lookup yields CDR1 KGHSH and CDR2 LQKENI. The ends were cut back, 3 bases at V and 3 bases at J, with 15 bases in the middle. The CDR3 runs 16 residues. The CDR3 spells CASSPNGASYNQPQHF. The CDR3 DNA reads TGTGCCAGCTCACCGAACGGGGCCAGCTACAATCAGCCCCAGCATTTT.

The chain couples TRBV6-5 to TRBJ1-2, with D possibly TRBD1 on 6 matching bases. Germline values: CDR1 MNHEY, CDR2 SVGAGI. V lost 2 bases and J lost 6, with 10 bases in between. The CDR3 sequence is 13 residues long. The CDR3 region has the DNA TGTGCCAGCAGTTACCTTGGACAGAATGGCTACACCTTC. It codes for CASSYLGQNGYTF.

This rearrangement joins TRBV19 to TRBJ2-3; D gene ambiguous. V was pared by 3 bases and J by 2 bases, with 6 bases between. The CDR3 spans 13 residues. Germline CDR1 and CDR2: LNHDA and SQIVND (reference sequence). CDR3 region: CASSIRVTDTQYF. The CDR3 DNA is TGTGCCAGTAGTATCCGGGTCACAGATACGCAGTATTTT. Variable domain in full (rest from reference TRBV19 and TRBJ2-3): DGGITQSPKYLFRKEGQNVTLSCEQNLNHDAMYWYRQDPGQGLRLIYYSQIVNDFQKGDIAEGYSVSREKKESFPLTVTSAQKNPTAFYLCASSIRVTDTQYFGPGTRLTVL.

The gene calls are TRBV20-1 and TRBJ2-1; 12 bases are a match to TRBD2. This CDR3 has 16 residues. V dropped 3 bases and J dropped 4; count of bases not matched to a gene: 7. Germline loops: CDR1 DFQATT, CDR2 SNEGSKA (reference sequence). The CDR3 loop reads CSASSLAGGLYNEQFF. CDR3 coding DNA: TGCAGTGCTAGTTCTCTAGCGGGGGGGTTGTACAATGAGCAGTTCTTC.

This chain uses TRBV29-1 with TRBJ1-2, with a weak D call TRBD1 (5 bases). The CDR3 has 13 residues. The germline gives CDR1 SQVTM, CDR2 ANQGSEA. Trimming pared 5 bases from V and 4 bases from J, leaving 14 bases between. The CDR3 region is CSVRSGRAYGYTF. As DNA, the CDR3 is TGCAGCGTTCGTTCTGGCAGGGCCTATGGCTACACCTTC.

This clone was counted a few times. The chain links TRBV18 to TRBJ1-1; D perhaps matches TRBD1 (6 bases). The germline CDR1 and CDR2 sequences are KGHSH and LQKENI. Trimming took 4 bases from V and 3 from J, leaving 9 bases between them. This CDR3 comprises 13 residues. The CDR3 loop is CASSQHRDTEAFF. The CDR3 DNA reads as TGTGCCAGCTCACAACACAGGGACACTGAAGCTTTCTTT. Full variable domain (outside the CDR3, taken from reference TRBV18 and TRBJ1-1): NAGVMQNPRHLVRRRGQEARLRCSPMKGHSHVYWYRQLPEEGLKFMVYLQKENIIDESGMPKERFSAEFPKEGPSILRIQQVVRGDSAAYFCASSQHRDTEAFFGQGTRLTVV.

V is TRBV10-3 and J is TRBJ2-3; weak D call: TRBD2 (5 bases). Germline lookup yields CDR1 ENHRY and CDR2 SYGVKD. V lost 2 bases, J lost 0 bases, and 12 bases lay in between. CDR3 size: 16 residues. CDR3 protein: CAISEPIGISTDTQYF. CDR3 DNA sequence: TGTGCCATCAGTGAGCCGATCGGGATTAGCACAGATACGCAGTATTTT.

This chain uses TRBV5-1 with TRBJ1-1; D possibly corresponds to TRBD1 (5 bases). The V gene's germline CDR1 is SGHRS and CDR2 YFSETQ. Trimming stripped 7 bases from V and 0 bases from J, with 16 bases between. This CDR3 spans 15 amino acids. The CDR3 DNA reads TGCGCCAGCGAGCCCGGGACGATTATGAACACTGAAGCTTTCTTT. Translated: CASEPGTIMNTEAFF.

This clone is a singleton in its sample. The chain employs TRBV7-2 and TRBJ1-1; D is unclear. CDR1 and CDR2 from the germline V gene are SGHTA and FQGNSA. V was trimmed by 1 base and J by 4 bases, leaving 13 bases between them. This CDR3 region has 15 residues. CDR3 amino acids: CASSLDWSGSTEAFF. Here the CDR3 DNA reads TGTGCCAGCAGCTTAGATTGGTCGGGGAGCACTGAAGCTTTCTTT.

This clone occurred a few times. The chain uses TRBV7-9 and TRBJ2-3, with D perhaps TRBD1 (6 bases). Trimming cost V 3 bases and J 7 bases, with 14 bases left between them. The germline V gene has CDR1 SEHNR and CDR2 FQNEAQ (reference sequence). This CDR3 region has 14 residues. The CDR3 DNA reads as TGTGCCAGCAGCTTGGGCACAGGGATCCATACGCAGTATTTT. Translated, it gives CASSLGTGIHTQYF.

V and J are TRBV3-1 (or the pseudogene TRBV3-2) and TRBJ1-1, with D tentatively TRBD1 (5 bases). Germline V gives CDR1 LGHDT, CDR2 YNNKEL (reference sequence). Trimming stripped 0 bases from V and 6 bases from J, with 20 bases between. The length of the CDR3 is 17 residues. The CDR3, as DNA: TGTGCCAGCAGCCAAGATGGGGGGGTGCTGAGTATCGCTGAAGCTTTCTTT. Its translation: CASSQDGGVLSIAEAFF.

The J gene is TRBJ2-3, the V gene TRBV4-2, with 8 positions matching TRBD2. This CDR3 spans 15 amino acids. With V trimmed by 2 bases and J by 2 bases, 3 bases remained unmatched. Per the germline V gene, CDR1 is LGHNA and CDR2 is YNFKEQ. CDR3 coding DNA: TGTGCCAGCAGCCAACTTAGCGGGGTCACAGATACGCAGTATTTT. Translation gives CASSQLSGVTDTQYF.

CDR3 loop: CASSDRAGNTIYF. CDR3 DNA: TGTGCCAGCAGTGACAGGGCTGGAAACACCATATATTTT. The chain has TRBV6-1 and TRBJ1-3, with D possibly matching TRBD1 (5 bases). The CDR3 consists of 13 residues. Germline V lookup: CDR1 MNHNS, CDR2 SASEGT. Trimming stripped 3 bases from V and 2 bases from J, with 5 bases between.

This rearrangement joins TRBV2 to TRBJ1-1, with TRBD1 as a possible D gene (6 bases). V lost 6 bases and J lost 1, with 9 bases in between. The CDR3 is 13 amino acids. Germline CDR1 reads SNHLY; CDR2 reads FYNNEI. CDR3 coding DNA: TGTGCCAGCAGGGAGGGGGAGAACACTGAAGCTTTCTTT. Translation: CASREGENTEAFF.

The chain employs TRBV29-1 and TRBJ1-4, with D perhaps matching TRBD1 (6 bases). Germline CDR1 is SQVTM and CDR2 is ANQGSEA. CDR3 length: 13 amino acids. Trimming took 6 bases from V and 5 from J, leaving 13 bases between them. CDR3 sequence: CSVLRGGNEKLFF. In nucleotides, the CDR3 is TGCAGCGTCTTGAGGGGGGGAAATGAAAAACTGTTTTTT.